This TCR beta chain was profiled in a study of cytomegalovirus exposure and HLA in healthy donors. Study-level background: There were 70 million to 95 million unique TCRs (from HLA-typed donors) in an early data release.

V trimming: 3 bases; J trimming: 4 bases; junction bases outside the gene matches: 6. CDR1 SGHAT and CDR2 FQNNGV come from the germline V gene. This CDR3 spans 15 amino acids. This clone was seen just once. Primers for the PCR totalled 60 Vbeta and 13 Jbeta. Sequencing used immunoSEQ multiplex PCR; TCRdb keeps in-frame clones, though not all of them. The sample carries some 140,000 clones, about 80% recorded once. The TCR comes from a woman in her thirties or forties in good health and CMV-seronegative. The J gene is TRBJ2-3, the V gene TRBV11-2; 8 positions match TRBD1. The sample consisted of PBMCs. The CDR3 sequence: CASSFPTGGADTQYF. CDR3 DNA: TGTGCCAGCAGCTTCCCCACAGGGGGAGCAGATACGCAGTATTTT.